The subject of this entry is one T cell receptor (beta chain). Clones were sequenced by immunoSEQ multiplex PCR, and TCRdb holds only the in-frame ones, with some missing. The sample holds 30,000 to 40,000 clones, approximately 86% seen once. The CDR3 loop spans 15 amino acids. The germline V and J ends were trimmed by 1 base and 3 bases, with 12 bases remaining between them. Looked up from germline, CDR1 is SGHNT and CDR2 is YENEEA. This record comes from a study of T cell changes during pregnancy in multiple sclerosis. This chain uses TRBV11-3 with TRBJ1-1; possibly TRBD1 for D (5 bases). The sequences come from CD8+ T cells from peripheral blood mononuclear cells, collected before pregnancy. This receptor was identified in a female donor with multiple sclerosis, enrolled in a pregnancy study. CDR3 loop: CASSLGRGSYTEAFF. In DNA, the CDR3 is TGTGCCAGCAGCTTAGGCCGGGGGAGTTACACTGAAGCTTTCTTT.